These 8 T cell receptor beta chains originate from one sample sequenced in a study of Graves' ophthalmopathy and Graves' hyperthyroidism. Using RNA transcripts, the TCR beta CDR3 regions were amplified. HTBI-primed first-round RT-PCR preceded second-round multiplex PCR. From the multiplex PCR reads, TCRdb called clonotypes with MiXCR, one entry per CDR3 protein. Of approximately 500,000 distinct CDR3 sequences detected, 13% to 15% appear once; the ten largest clones hold 9.8%. The sequencing input was blood. The receptors shown here come from a woman aged 25 to 39 with Graves' ophthalmopathy.

This clonotype was found many times. This chain links TRBV2 with TRBJ1-6; D is unclear. Germline V gene sequence: CDR1 SNHLY, CDR2 FYNNEI. CDR3 size: 13 residues. The V end was cut by 8 bases, the J end by 11 bases, with 16 bases between. CDR3 coding DNA: TGTGCCAGCGTCACCGACCCTAGGACACCCCTCCACTTT. Its protein is CASVTDPRTPLHF. Drawing the rest from reference TRBV2 and TRBJ1-6, the complete variable domain is EPEVTQTPSHQVTQMGQEVILRCVPISNHLYFYWYRQILGQKVEFLVSFYNNEISEKSEIFDDQFSVERPDGSNFTLKIRSTKLEDSAMYFCASVTDPRTPLHFGNGTRLTVT.

This clonotype was counted many times. The V gene is TRBV30, the J gene TRBJ1-5; TRBD1 might be the D (5 bases). Germline V gene data show CDR1 as GTSNPN and CDR2 as SVGIG (reference sequence). V gave up 3 bases and J gave up 1 base, with 7 bases separating them. This CDR3 spans 13 amino acids. CDR3 nucleotide sequence: TGTGCCTGGAGCAGGGTGAGCAATCAGCCCCAGCATTTT. Translating it yields CAWSRVSNQPQHF.

The J gene is TRBJ2-5, the V gene TRBV28; weak D call: TRBD2 (5 bases). Trimming took 3 bases from V and 4 from J, leaving 15 bases between them. This CDR3 is 15 amino acids long. Germline V gene sequence: CDR1 MDHEN, CDR2 SYDVKM. The CDR3 sequence is CASSFPQLGPETQYF. The CDR3 DNA is TGTGCCAGCAGTTTCCCTCAACTAGGGCCAGAGACCCAGTACTTC.

This clonotype was observed at least ten times. The chain has TRBV2 and TRBJ2-7, with D possibly matching TRBD1 (5 bases). This CDR3 is 12 amino acids long. V gave up 7 bases and J gave up 2 bases, with 9 bases separating them. Germline-derived CDR1 and CDR2 are SNHLY and FYNNEI. The CDR3, as DNA: TGTGCCAGCAATACCAGGGCCTACGAGCAGTACTTC. Protein: CASNTRAYEQYF.

This clonotype was counted many times. This chain uses TRBV19 with TRBJ1-5, with D possibly TRBD1 on 5 matching bases. From germline, CDR1 is LNHDA and CDR2 SQIVND (reference sequence). The CDR3 loop spans 16 amino acids. V was trimmed by 3 bases and J by 5 bases, leaving 17 bases between them. CDR3 DNA sequence: TGTGCCAGTAGTATCTTGGGGGGACTGCGCGATCAGCCCCAGCATTTT. It specifies CASSILGGLRDQPQHF. Filled out from reference TRBV19 and TRBJ1-5, the complete variable domain reads DGGITQSPKYLFRKEGQNVTLSCEQNLNHDAMYWYRQDPGQGLRLIYYSQIVNDFQKGDIAEGYSVSREKKESFPLTVTSAQKNPTAFYLCASSILGGLRDQPQHFGDGTRLSIL.

This clonotype was observed at least ten times. The chain links TRBV2 to TRBJ1-1; TRBD1 matches 7 bases. V shed 4 bases, J shed 5 bases, and the junction held 13 bases outside the gene matches. This CDR3 has 16 amino acids. Germline assignment: CDR1 SNHLY and CDR2 FYNNEI. CDR3 nucleotides: TGTGCCAGCAGTGTTGAGACAGGGACAGCGAGGACTGAAGCTTTCTTT. Translation: CASSVETGTARTEAFF. Looking up the rest from reference TRBV2 and TRBJ1-1 gives the full variable domain: EPEVTQTPSHQVTQMGQEVILRCVPISNHLYFYWYRQILGQKVEFLVSFYNNEISEKSEIFDDQFSVERPDGSNFTLKIRSTKLEDSAMYFCASSVETGTARTEAFFGQGTRLTVV.

The rearrangement links TRBV30 to TRBJ2-6; no clear D. This CDR3 spans 15 amino acids. Trimming cost V 0 bases and J 1 base, with 7 bases left between them. The germline V gene encodes CDR1 GTSNPN and CDR2 SVGIG (reference sequence). CDR3 loop: CAWSVGWSGANVLTF. CDR3 DNA sequence: TGTGCCTGGAGTGTGGGGTGGTCTGGGGCCAACGTCCTGACTTTC.

This clonotype was observed many times. V gene TRBV12-3 or TRBV12-4 combines with J gene TRBJ2-2; D is unclear. Between the trimmed V and J ends, which lost 2 bases and 7 bases, there was a span of 8 bases. This CDR3 has 13 amino acids. The CDR3 is CASSLRVGGELFF. The CDR3, as DNA: TGTGCCAGCAGTTTAAGGGTCGGCGGGGAGCTGTTTTTT.